What follows are 30 T cell receptor beta chains derived from one specimen sequenced in a study of neurological immune-mediated disorders. TCRdb fed the 5' RACE reads into MiXCR, producing one record per CDR3 protein. The data hold some 34,000 distinct CDR3 sequences, with approximately 1.4% observed a single time. The sample comprised PBMCs. The receptors were gathered from a woman in her twenties or thirties with multiple sclerosis.

This clonotype was detected ten times or more. The chain is built from TRBV7-9 and TRBJ1-5, with D uncertain. The CDR3 consists of 13 residues. Germline V gene sequence: CDR1 SEHNR, CDR2 FQNEAQ (reference sequence). V was trimmed by 2 bases and J by 2 bases, leaving 4 bases between them. The CDR3 DNA reads TGTGCCAGCAGCTTATCAGGCAATCAGCCCCAGCATTTT. This sequence encodes CASSLSGNQPQHF. Based on the CDR3 plus reference TRBV7-9 and TRBJ1-5, the full variable domain is DTGVSQNPRHKITKRGQNVTFRCDPISEHNRLYWYRQTLGQGPEFLTYFQNEAQLEKSRLLSDRFSAERPKGSFSTLEIQRTEQGDSAMYLCASSLSGNQPQHFGDGTRLSIL.

This clonotype was recorded many times. The V gene is TRBV20-1, the J gene TRBJ2-1, with TRBD1 matching over 11 bases. J gave up 8 bases and V 0 bases, and 6 bases lay outside the gene matches. There are 15 residues in the CDR3. Looked up from germline, CDR1 is DFQATT and CDR2 is SNEGSKA (reference sequence). The CDR3 coding sequence is TGCAGTGCTAGAGATCCGGGACAGGGGGTTTATGAGCAGTTCTTC. Protein: CSARDPGQGVYEQFF.

This clonotype was counted ten times or more. The chain employs TRBV7-2 and TRBJ1-6, with 7 nucleotides matching TRBD1. The CDR3 sequence is 16 residues long. V lost 5 bases, J lost 4 bases, and 8 bases stayed unmatched. Germline V gives CDR1 SGHTA, CDR2 FQGNSA. CDR3 in amino acids: CASSPGQSVYNSPLHF. For the CDR3, the DNA is TGTGCCAGCAGCCCGGGACAGAGCGTGTATAATTCACCCCTCCACTTT.

This clonotype was seen ten or more times. V is TRBV5-1 and J is TRBJ1-1; TRBD1 agrees at 9 bases. CDR1 SGHRS and CDR2 YFSETQ come from the germline V gene. This CDR3 contains 12 residues. The V gene end was trimmed by 4 bases and the J gene end by 11 bases; junction bases not matched to a gene: 6. The CDR3 sequence is CASSQGDREAFF. The CDR3 DNA reads TGCGCCAGCAGCCAGGGGGACAGGGAGGCTTTCTTT.

This clonotype has at least ten counts. The chain uses TRBV12-3 or TRBV12-4 and TRBJ2-4; D gene uncertain. This CDR3 is built from 13 residues. Trimming took off 4 bases at V and 10 bases at J, with 14 bases between the two ends. The CDR3: CASSSLPQGIQYF. The CDR3 DNA follows: TGTGCCAGCAGTTCCCTTCCACAAGGAATTCAGTACTTC.

This clonotype appeared many times. V usage is TRBV27 and J usage is TRBJ2-5, with a weak D call TRBD2 (7 bases). This CDR3 has 13 amino acids. Germline lookup yields CDR1 MNHEY and CDR2 SMNVEV (reference sequence). The V end lost 3 bases, the J end lost 5 bases, and 10 bases lay between the germline ends. The CDR3 region is CASSFGGAETQYF. The CDR3 coding sequence is TGTGCCAGCAGTTTTGGGGGGGCTGAGACCCAGTACTTC.

At least ten counts were recorded for this clonotype. The rearrangement uses TRBV5-1 and TRBJ1-1; D gene uncertain. V was clipped by 0 bases and J by 8 bases, with 14 bases between them. The CDR3 is 14 amino acids. The germline gives CDR1 SGHRS, CDR2 YFSETQ. The CDR3 reads CASSLGAKGIEAFF. The CDR3 DNA reads as TGCGCCAGCAGCTTGGGGGCCAAGGGTATAGAAGCTTTCTTT.

This clonotype was counted at least ten times. The V and J genes are TRBV5-1 and TRBJ1-1, with TRBD1 identical over 8 bases. CDR1 SGHRS and CDR2 YFSETQ come from the germline V gene. With 4 bases clipped from V and 11 bases from J, the junction kept 10 bases outside the gene matches. CDR3 length: 13 residues. The CDR3 nucleotides read TGCGCCAGCAGCGCGGACAGGGCAGTGAGGGCTTTCTTT. It is translated as CASSADRAVRAFF.

This clonotype came up many times. This rearrangement joins TRBV7-9 to TRBJ2-7; TRBD1 or TRBD2 may be the D gene (5 bases each). V lost 3 bases, J lost 2 bases, and 11 bases lay in between. Germline V gene lookup returns CDR1 SEHNR and CDR2 FQNEAQ (reference sequence). The CDR3 has 14 residues. The CDR3 coding sequence is TGTGCCAGCAGCTTGGTAGGGGACGCCTACGAGCAGTACTTC. Protein product: CASSLVGDAYEQYF. Full variable domain (outside the CDR3, taken from reference TRBV7-9 and TRBJ2-7): DTGVSQNPRHKITKRGQNVTFRCDPISEHNRLYWYRQTLGQGPEFLTYFQNEAQLEKSRLLSDRFSAERPKGSFSTLEIQRTEQGDSAMYLCASSLVGDAYEQYFGPGTRLTVT.

This clonotype was recorded many times. The gene calls are TRBV9 and TRBJ1-2; D might be TRBD1 (5 bases). This CDR3 region has 13 residues. The V end lost 0 bases, the J end lost 2 bases, and 5 bases lay between the germline ends. Germline lookup yields CDR1 SGDLS and CDR2 YYNGEE. This CDR3 is CASSVGTNYGYTF. The CDR3 nucleotides are TGTGCCAGCAGCGTAGGGACAAACTATGGCTACACCTTC.

This clonotype has a count of ten or more. V and J are TRBV12-3 or TRBV12-4 and TRBJ2-3; D perhaps matches TRBD1 (5 bases). V lost 4 bases to trimming and J lost 3 bases, with 14 bases between them. This CDR3 region has 15 residues. The CDR3 DNA reads as TGTGCCAGCAGTTACACGGCCCAGGGAACAGATACGCAGTATTTT. Translating it yields CASSYTAQGTDTQYF.

This clonotype was observed many times. The rearrangement joins TRBV28 to TRBJ2-7; the D gene is possibly TRBD2 (5 bases). Germline CDR1 reads MDHEN; CDR2 reads SYDVKM. The CDR3 consists of 17 residues. With 2 bases removed from V and 0 bases from J, the gap between germline ends came to 17 bases. The CDR3 protein is CASSLPTGLSFSYEQYF. As DNA, the CDR3 is TGTGCCAGCAGTTTACCTACCGGACTGTCTTTCTCCTACGAGCAGTACTTC.

This clonotype was seen repeatedly, ten times or more. This chain joins TRBV11-2 and TRBJ1-4; D remains unclear. Germline CDR1 reads SGHAT; CDR2 reads FQNNGV. CDR3 length: 13 amino acids. V was pared by 2 bases and J by 8 bases, with 9 bases between. The CDR3, as DNA: TGTGCCAGCAGCTTAAGGATGGGGGAAAAACTGTTTTTT. Encoded protein: CASSLRMGEKLFF.

This clonotype was seen at least ten times. The rearrangement uses TRBV20-1 and TRBJ2-1; 7 nucleotides line up with TRBD2. Germline V lookup: CDR1 DFQATT, CDR2 SNEGSKA (reference sequence). The V segment lost 3 bases and the J segment 5 bases; nucleotides outside the gene matches: 4. This CDR3 is 13 amino acids long. The CDR3 sequence: CSARTGLNNEQFF. DNA of the CDR3: TGCAGTGCTAGGACGGGACTAAACAATGAGCAGTTCTTC.

This clonotype was seen ten or more times. DNA of the CDR3: TGTGCCAGCAGCGCCCTTTTTACGTCCGGGGAGCTGTTTTTT. This encodes CASSALFTSGELFF. The V and J genes are TRBV9 and TRBJ2-2; no clear D. Trimming pared 3 bases from V and 6 bases from J, leaving 12 bases between. The CDR3 contains 14 residues. Germline V gene sequence: CDR1 SGDLS, CDR2 YYNGEE.

This clonotype was detected many times. The DNA of the CDR3 is TGTGCCAGCTCACCACCAGGGTTGAGAACTGAAGCTTTCTTT. Protein sequence: CASSPPGLRTEAFF. This rearrangement joins TRBV18 to TRBJ1-1; no firm D call. The CDR3 runs 14 residues. V was clipped by 0 bases and J by 5 bases, with 10 bases between them. Per germline, CDR1 KGHSH and CDR2 LQKENI.

The chain uses TRBV19 and TRBJ2-3; 8 bases map to TRBD2. Germline V gene lookup returns CDR1 LNHDA and CDR2 SQIVND (reference sequence). The CDR3 contains 15 residues. J lost 4 bases, V lost 3 bases, and 6 bases had no gene match. The chain's CDR3 is CASSMDGTSADTQYF. As DNA, the CDR3 is TGTGCCAGTAGTATGGATGGGACTAGTGCAGATACGCAGTATTTT.

Many counts were recorded for this clonotype. This CDR3 is CASSLAPGIQETQYF. CDR3 coding DNA: TGTGCCAGCAGCTTGGCCCCGGGTATACAAGAGACCCAGTACTTC. This rearrangement joins TRBV5-8 to TRBJ2-5, with D hard to call. This CDR3 comprises 15 residues. Between the trimmed V and J ends, which lost 0 bases and 2 bases, there was a span of 11 bases. Per the germline V gene, CDR1 is SGHTS and CDR2 is YDEGEE.

This clonotype was counted at least ten times. The J gene is TRBJ2-3, the V gene TRBV7-9; D perhaps matches TRBD1 (5 bases). Germline V gene data show CDR1 as SEHNR and CDR2 as FQNEAQ (reference sequence). The V end lost 1 base, the J end lost 4 bases, and 9 bases lay between the germline ends. This CDR3 has 14 residues. The CDR3 DNA sequence: TGTGCCAGCAGCTTAGGAAGGGGTTCAGATACGCAGTATTTT. It specifies CASSLGRGSDTQYF. Together with reference TRBV7-9 and TRBJ2-3, the CDR3 gives the full variable domain: DTGVSQNPRHKITKRGQNVTFRCDPISEHNRLYWYRQTLGQGPEFLTYFQNEAQLEKSRLLSDRFSAERPKGSFSTLEIQRTEQGDSAMYLCASSLGRGSDTQYFGPGTRLTVL.

In this sample, this clonotype turned up many times. The genes are TRBV12-3 or TRBV12-4 and TRBJ2-7; D gene uncertain. The CDR3 loop spans 11 amino acids. With 4 bases removed from V and 4 bases from J, the gap between germline ends came to 5 bases. CDR3 in DNA: TGTGCCAGCAGTTCCTTGTACGAGCAGTACTTC. Protein: CASSSLYEQYF.

Ten or more counts support this clonotype. The chain couples TRBV20-1 to TRBJ2-7, with TRBD1 as a possible D gene (6 bases). Trimming removed 1 base from V and 7 bases from J, with 11 bases in between. CDR1 and CDR2 from the germline V gene are DFQATT and SNEGSKA (reference sequence). The CDR3 runs 12 residues. The CDR3 here is CSARGTGREQYF. The DNA for the CDR3 is TGCAGTGCTAGAGGTACAGGGCGGGAGCAGTACTTC.

This clonotype was seen at least ten times. The chain uses TRBV12-3 or TRBV12-4 and TRBJ2-1, with D possibly TRBD1 on 6 matching bases. This CDR3 region has 14 residues. V lost 6 bases and J 6 bases, leaving 15 bases between the germline ends. The CDR3, as DNA: TGTGCCAGCAGCAAATTACAGGGTATCAATGAGCAGTTCTTC. Translated: CASSKLQGINEQFF.

This clonotype showed up many times. V gene TRBV7-2 combines with J gene TRBJ1-5; TRBD1 matches 9 bases. In germline, CDR1 is SGHTA, CDR2 FQGNSA. Trimming removed 4 bases from V and 9 bases from J; junction bases left unmatched: 7. CDR3 size: 14 residues. The CDR3 DNA follows: TGTGCCAGCAGCTCCGGGACAGGGTTTCGGCCCCAGCATTTT. Protein product: CASSSGTGFRPQHF. Based on the CDR3 plus reference TRBV7-2 and TRBJ1-5, the full variable domain is GAGVSQSPSNKVTEKGKDVELRCDPISGHTALYWYRQSLGQGLEFLIYFQGNSAPDKSGLPSDRFSAERTGGSVSTLTIQRTQQEDSAVYLCASSSGTGFRPQHFGDGTRLSIL.

There are many counts of this clonotype. The chain uses TRBV20-1 and TRBJ1-2; TRBD1 matches at 10 bases. CDR1 is DFQATT and CDR2 is SNEGSKA in the germline V gene (reference sequence). The length of the CDR3 is 15 residues. Trimming cost V 5 bases and J 2 bases; bases outside gene matches: 8. Here the CDR3 reads CSAPPGQGINYGYTF. The CDR3 coding sequence is TGCAGTGCTCCACCGGGACAGGGGATAAACTATGGCTACACCTTC.

This clonotype showed up many times. Relative to the germline gene, one junction end is altered; a read error may explain this. The chain couples TRBV5-1 to TRBJ2-5, with D perhaps matching TRBD1 (6 bases). CDR1 is SGHRS, CDR2 YFSETQ, per germline. This CDR3 spans 14 amino acids. DNA for the CDR3: TGCGCGAGCAGCCCAGGGGCCCTCCAAGAGACCCAGTACTTC. Its translation: CASSPGALQETQYF.

This clonotype was observed at least ten times. The chain carries TRBV14 and TRBJ2-5, with D possibly TRBD2 on 6 matching bases. Germline CDR1 SGHDN, CDR2 FVKESK. This CDR3 is built from 14 residues. V lost 0 bases and J lost 6, with 11 bases in between. The DNA for the CDR3 is TGTGCCAGCAGCCAAGACCTAGCGAGTAAGACCCAGTACTTC. Protein product: CASSQDLASKTQYF.

The table lists this clonotype with many counts. J is TRBJ2-3 and V is TRBV6-2 or TRBV6-3; D is uncertain. The CDR3 consists of 11 residues. Per the germline V gene, CDR1 is MNHEY and CDR2 is SVGEGT. V was clipped by 9 bases and J by 8 bases, with 12 bases between them. The CDR3 sequence is CASLKGGTQYF. The DNA of the CDR3 is TGTGCCAGTTTAAAGGGCGGTACGCAGTATTTT.

In this sample, this clonotype turned up many times. The V and J genes are TRBV20-1 and TRBJ2-3; 7 bases match TRBD1. Germline V gene lookup returns CDR1 DFQATT and CDR2 SNEGSKA (reference sequence). The V gene end was trimmed by 4 bases and the J gene end by 6 bases; junction bases not matched to a gene: 13. This CDR3 contains 15 residues. CDR3 region: CSATVGTDRLDTQYF. The CDR3 DNA sequence: TGCAGTGCTACGGTCGGGACAGACAGGCTGGATACGCAGTATTTT.

This clonotype came up a few times. This sequence joins TRBV6-6 and TRBJ1-3; perhaps TRBD1 as D (5 bases). Germline values: CDR1 MNHNY, CDR2 SVGAGI (reference sequence). Trimming took 3 bases from V and 8 from J, leaving 11 bases between them. The CDR3 is 13 residues long. The DNA for the CDR3 is TGTGCCAGCAGTTATCAGGGCTCAGACACCATATATTTT. It translates to CASSYQGSDTIYF.

This clonotype has a count of ten or more. CDR3 nucleotides: TGCAGTGCTAGCCATAGTGATACGCAGTATTTT. Its protein product is CSASHSDTQYF. This sequence joins TRBV20-1 and TRBJ2-3; D unresolved. The CDR3 has 11 amino acids. Trimming removed 3 bases from V and 6 bases from J, with 7 bases in between. Germline V gene lookup returns CDR1 DFQATT and CDR2 SNEGSKA (reference sequence).